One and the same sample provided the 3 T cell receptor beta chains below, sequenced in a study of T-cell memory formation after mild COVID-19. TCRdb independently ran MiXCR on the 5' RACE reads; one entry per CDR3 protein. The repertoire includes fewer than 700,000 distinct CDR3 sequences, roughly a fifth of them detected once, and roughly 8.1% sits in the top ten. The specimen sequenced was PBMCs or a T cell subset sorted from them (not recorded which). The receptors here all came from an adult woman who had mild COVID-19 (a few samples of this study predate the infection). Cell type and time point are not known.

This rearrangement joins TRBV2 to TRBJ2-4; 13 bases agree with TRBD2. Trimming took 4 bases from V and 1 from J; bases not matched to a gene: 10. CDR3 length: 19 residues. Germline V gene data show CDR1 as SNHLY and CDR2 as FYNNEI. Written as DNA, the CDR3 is TGTGCCAGCAGTGTCAGACTAGCGGGGGGCAAGGGGGCCAAAAACATTCAGTACTTC. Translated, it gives CASSVRLAGGKGAKNIQYF.

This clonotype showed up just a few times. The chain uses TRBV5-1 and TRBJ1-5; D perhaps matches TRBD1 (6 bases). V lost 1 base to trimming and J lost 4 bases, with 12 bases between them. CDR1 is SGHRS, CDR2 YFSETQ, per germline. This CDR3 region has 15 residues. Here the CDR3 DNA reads TGCGCCAGCAGCTTGTCGGACAGCCGAAATCAGCCCCAGCATTTT. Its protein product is CASSLSDSRNQPQHF.

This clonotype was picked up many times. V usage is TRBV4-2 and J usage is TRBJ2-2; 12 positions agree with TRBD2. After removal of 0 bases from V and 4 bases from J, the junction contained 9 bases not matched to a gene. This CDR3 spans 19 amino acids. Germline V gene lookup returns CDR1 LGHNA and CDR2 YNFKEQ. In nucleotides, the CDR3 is TGTGCCAGCAGCCAAGATAGACTAGCGGGAGTAGGTGGCACCGGGGAGCTGTTTTTT. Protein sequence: CASSQDRLAGVGGTGELFF.